This T cell receptor (beta chain) is drawn from a study of blood T cells in healthy people across ages (dated by TCRdb to the mid-2010s). For context, the study as a whole: In model experiments, template switching captured about one uniquely barcoded TCR beta cDNA molecule for every two T cells. Age-related changes in TCR beta repertoire diversity were measured in the study by deep sequencing normalized with unique cDNA molecular identifiers. The donors were divided into four age groups: young (average about 15 years), middle-aged (approximately 41), aged (about 60) and long-lived (approximately 74). Donors of different ages were randomly distributed across sequencing lanes to avoid experimental bias. Using the same blood draw, the study looked at two additional independent replicas of 1 million unique cDNA reads for two donors, one aged 18 to 30 and the other aged 80 or older. On the study overall, not on this receptor specifically: Compared with the aged group, more naive CD4+ T cells, fewer expanded clones and increased TCR diversity were shown by the long-lived group, suggesting age selection. Conclusive comparison of naive and antigen-experienced compartments was prevented by the profiling of bulk unsorted PBMCs. A strong correlation was found between observed TCR beta diversity and the percentage of naive T cells measured by flow cytometry. As age increased, observed TCR beta diversity per million T cells dropped in a roughly linear way, and a significant reduction was already evident by age about 40. The CMV infection status of donors was not known, potentially confounding age-related changes in expanded clonotypes. Total diversity estimates from one million sequenced T cells were considered lower bounds and underestimates.

The trim is 5 bases for V and 0 bases for J, with a gap of 8 bases between the germline ends. CDR1 and CDR2 were assigned from the germline V gene (reference sequence) as DFQATT and SNEGSKA. The cysteine opens and the phenylalanine closes a CDR3 of 13 amino acids. Only the CDR3 DNA stays, 39 bases, in frame from base 1. This clonotype occurred once. Its antigen remains unidentified. Base qualities are not recorded, but no much larger clone differs from it by a single base. On its own, one read is weak support. The library came from 5' RACE. Sequencing relied on an Illumina HiSeq 2500. A second about 7 to 11 cycle PCR used a sample-barcoded 5' primer and a J-beta primer mix. A unique molecular identifier was introduced onto each TCR beta cDNA molecule by a template-switch 5' adaptor carrying 12 random nucleotides. Each sample yielded at least 2.5 million CDR3-containing paired-end reads. The Mint cDNA synthesis kit, primed by a TRBC-specific oligonucleotide, was used to synthesize first-strand cDNA from all RNA. Following uracil-DNA glycosylase treatment, all cDNA underwent a first 18-cycle PCR with the universal primers M1SS and BC2_uni_R. In the authors' own workflow: Each sample was normalized by randomly selecting 1 million high-quality reads, each carrying a distinct molecular identifier. Reads with shared molecular identifiers were discarded instead of being binned into consensus sequences. MiTCR, run with a Q25 quality threshold and the strictest error-elimination algorithm, handled CDR3 identification, clonotype clustering and error correction. A nonparametric unseen species model using Euler transformation provided a lower-bound estimate of total TCR beta diversity. The raw public reads went through TCRdb reprocessing: fastp at Q25, MiXCR clone calling, in-frame beta chains kept. A single entry per CDR3 protein holds the most common genes and DNA from its merged rows. None of the V and J calls come from the authors' own analysis; TCRdb made them. The sample table records approximately 1.5 million distinct CDR3 sequences; about 31% of these occur just once. 11% of the sample is in the top ten clones.

The donors were roughly 40 Caucasian individuals from Russia, aged roughly 6 to 90 years, who were systemically healthy. About 9.8 milliliters of peripheral blood were drawn from each donor into EDTA-treated Vacutainer tubes. Ficoll-Paque density-gradient centrifugation was used to isolate PBMCs, with at least 7 million per sample. Trizol reagent was used to extract total RNA from PBMCs, with at least 5 micrograms per sample. For every donor, an aliquot of PBMCs went through flow cytometry to measure the percentages of naive CD45RAhigh/CD27high T cells. This receptor was identified in a woman aged 30 to 39 in good health. This receptor chain uses TRBV20-1 and TRBJ1-5, with the D gene call left open. Sequencing was carried out using blood. Read as DNA, the sequence is TGCAGTGCTGAAGGGAATAGCAATCAGCCCCAGCATTTT. Protein translation: CSAEGNSNQPQHF.